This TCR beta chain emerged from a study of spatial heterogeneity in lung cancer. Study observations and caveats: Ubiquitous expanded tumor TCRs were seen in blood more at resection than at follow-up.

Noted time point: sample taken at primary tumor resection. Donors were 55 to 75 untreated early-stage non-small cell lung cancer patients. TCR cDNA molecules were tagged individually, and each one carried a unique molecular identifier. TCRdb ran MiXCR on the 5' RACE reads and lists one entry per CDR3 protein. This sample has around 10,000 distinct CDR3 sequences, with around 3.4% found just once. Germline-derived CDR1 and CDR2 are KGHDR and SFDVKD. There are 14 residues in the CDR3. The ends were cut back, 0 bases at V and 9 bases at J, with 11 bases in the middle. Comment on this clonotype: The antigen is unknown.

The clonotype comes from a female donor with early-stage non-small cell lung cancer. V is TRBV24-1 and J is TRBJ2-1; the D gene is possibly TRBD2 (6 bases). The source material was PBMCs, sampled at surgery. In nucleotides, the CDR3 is TGTGCCACCAGTGATTTGCACGGAGGGGCTGAGCAGTTCTTC. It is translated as CATSDLHGGAEQFF.